The T cell receptor beta chain described here comes from a study of PD-L1 blockade in urothelial cancer. At the level of the study: Blood yielded a median of about 140,000 T cells per sample.

Only in-frame clones appear in the TCRdb table, and some are missing; sequencing was by immunoSEQ multiplex PCR. This sample yields around 110,000 clones, of which roughly 90% are seen a single time; 1.5% to 2% belongs to the top ten. Time point indicated: peripheral blood 6 weeks after treatment start. The CDR3 loop spans 14 amino acids. Per the germline V gene, CDR1 is MNHEY and CDR2 is SVGAGI. With 4 bases removed from V and 2 bases from J, the gap between germline ends came to 10 bases. The sample in question was PBMCs, obtained around atezolizumab (anti-PD-L1) treatment. The V and J genes are TRBV6-5 and TRBJ2-3, with D perhaps matching TRBD1 (6 bases). The source of this sequence is a man in his sixties with urothelial cancer. The DNA of the CDR3 is TGTGCCAGCAGTTGGGGACAAATCACAGATACGCAGTATTTT. It yields the protein CASSWGQITDTQYF.